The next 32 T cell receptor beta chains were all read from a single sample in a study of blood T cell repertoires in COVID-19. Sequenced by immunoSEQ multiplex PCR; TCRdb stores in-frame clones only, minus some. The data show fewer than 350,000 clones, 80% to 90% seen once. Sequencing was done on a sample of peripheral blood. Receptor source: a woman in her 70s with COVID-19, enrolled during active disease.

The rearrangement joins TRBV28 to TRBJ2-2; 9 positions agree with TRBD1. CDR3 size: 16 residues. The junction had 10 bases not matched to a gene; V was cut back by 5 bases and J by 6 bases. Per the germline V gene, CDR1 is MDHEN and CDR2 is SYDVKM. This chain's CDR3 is CASSLTGQGSSGELFF. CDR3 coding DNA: TGTGCCAGCAGTCTTACTGGACAGGGGAGCTCCGGGGAGCTGTTTTTT.

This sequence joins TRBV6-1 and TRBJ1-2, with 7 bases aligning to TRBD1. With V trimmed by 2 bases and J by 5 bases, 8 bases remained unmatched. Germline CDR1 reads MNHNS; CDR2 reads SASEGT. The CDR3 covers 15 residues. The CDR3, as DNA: TGTGCCAGCAGTGAACTGGCGACAGGGTTGTATGGCTACACCTTC. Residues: CASSELATGLYGYTF.

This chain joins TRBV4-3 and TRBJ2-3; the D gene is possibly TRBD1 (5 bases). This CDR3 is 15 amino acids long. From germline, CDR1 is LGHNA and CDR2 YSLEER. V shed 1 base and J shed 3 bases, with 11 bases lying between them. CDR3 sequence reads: CASSQVGPGTDTQYF. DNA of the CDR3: TGCGCCAGCAGCCAAGTGGGGCCGGGTACAGATACGCAGTATTTT.

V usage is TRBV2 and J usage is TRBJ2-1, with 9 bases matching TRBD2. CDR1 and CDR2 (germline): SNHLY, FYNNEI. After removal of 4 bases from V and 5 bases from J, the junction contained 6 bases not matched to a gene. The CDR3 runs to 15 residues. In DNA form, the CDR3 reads TGTGCCAGCAGTGTCAGCGGGGGGCCTCACAATGAGCAGTTCTTC. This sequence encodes CASSVSGGPHNEQFF.

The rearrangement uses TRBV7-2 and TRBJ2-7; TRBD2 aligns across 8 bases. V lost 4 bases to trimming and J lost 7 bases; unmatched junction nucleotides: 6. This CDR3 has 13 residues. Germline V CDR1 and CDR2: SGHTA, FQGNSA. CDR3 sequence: CASSSSGGREQYF. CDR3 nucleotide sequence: TGTGCCAGCAGCTCATCGGGGGGGAGGGAGCAGTACTTC.

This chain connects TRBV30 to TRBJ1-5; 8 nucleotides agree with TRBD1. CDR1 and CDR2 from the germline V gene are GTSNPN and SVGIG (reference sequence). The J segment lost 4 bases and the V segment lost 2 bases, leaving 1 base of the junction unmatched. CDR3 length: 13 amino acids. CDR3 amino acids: CAWSNRGNQPQHF. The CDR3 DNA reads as TGTGCCTGGAGTAACAGGGGGAATCAGCCCCAGCATTTT. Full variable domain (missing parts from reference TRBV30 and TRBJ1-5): SQTIHQWPATLVQPVGSPLSLECTVEGTSNPNLYWYRQAAGRGLQLLFYSVGIGQISSEVPQNLSASRPQDRQFILSSKKLLLSDSGFYLCAWSNRGNQPQHFGDGTRLSIL.

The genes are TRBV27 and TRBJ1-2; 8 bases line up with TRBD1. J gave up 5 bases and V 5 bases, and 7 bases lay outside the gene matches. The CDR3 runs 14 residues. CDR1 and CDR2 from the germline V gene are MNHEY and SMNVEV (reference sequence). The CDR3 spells CASSQGQGSYGYTF. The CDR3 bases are TGTGCCAGCAGTCAAGGACAGGGTAGTTATGGCTACACCTTC.

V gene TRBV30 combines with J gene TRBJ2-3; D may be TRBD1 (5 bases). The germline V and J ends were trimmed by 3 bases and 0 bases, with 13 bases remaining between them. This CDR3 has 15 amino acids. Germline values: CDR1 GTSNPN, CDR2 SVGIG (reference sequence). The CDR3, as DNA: TGTGCCTGGAGAGAGGAAGGGGCCAGCACAGATACGCAGTATTTT. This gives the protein CAWREEGASTDTQYF.

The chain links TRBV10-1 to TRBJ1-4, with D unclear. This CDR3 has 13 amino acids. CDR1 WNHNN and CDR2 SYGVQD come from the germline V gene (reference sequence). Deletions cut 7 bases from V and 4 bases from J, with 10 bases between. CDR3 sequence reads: CASIQCRNEKLFF. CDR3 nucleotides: TGCGCCAGCATACAGTGCCGTAATGAAAAACTGTTTTTT.

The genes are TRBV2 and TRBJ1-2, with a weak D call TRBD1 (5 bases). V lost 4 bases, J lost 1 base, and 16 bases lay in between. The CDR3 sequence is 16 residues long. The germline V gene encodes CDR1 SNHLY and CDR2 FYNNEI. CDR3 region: CASSVSREAYNYGYTF. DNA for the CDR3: TGTGCCAGCAGTGTAAGCAGGGAAGCGTATAACTATGGCTACACCTTC.

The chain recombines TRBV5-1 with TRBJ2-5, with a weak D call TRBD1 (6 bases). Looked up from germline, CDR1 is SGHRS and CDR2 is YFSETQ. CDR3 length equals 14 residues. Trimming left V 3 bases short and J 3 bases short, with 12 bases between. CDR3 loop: CASSSGQLEETQYF. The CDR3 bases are TGCGCCAGCAGCTCCGGACAGTTAGAAGAGACCCAGTACTTC.

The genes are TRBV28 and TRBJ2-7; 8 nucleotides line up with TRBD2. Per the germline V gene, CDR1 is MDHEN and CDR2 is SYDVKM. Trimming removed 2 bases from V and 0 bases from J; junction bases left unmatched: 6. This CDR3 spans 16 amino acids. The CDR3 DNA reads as TGTGCCAGCAGTTTACCGATAGCGGGGAGCTCCTACGAGCAGTACTTC. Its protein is CASSLPIAGSSYEQYF.

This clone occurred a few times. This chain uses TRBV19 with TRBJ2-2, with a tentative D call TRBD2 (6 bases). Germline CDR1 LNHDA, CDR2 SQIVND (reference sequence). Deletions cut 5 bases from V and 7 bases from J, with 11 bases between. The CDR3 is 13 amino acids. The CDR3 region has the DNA TGTGCCAGTAGTCCCCGGGGAGGCGGGGAGCTGTTTTTT. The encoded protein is CASSPRGGGELFF.

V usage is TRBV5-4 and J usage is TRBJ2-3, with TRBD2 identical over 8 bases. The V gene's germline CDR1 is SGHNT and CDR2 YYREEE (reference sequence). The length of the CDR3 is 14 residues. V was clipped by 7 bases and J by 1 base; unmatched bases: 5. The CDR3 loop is CASSAGGRTDTQYF. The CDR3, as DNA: TGTGCCAGCTCCGCGGGGGGCCGCACAGATACGCAGTATTTT. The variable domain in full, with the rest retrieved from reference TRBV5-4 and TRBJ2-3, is ETGVTQSPTHLIKTRGQQVTLRCSSQSGHNTVSWYQQALGQGPQFIFQYYREEENGRGNFPPRFSGLQFPNYSSELNVNALELDDSALYLCASSAGGRTDTQYFGPGTRLTVL.

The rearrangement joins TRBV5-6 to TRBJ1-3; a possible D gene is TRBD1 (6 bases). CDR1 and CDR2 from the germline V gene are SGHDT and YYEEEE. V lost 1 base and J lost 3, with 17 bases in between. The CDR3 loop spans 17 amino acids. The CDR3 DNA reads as TGTGCCAGCAGCTTGACACAACAGGGATATTTTGGAAACACCATATATTTT. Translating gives CASSLTQQGYFGNTIYF.

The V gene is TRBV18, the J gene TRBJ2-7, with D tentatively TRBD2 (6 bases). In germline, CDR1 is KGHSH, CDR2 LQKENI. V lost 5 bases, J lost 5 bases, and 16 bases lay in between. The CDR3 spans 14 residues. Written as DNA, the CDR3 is TGTGCCAGCTCAAGCTCGGGGGACGGGGACGAGCAGTACTTC. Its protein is CASSSSGDGDEQYF.

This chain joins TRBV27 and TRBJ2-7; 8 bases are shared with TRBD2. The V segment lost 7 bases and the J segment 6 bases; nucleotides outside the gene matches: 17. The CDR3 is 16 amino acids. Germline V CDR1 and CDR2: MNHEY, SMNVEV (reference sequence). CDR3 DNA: TGTGCCAGCACCCAACGGGGGGGCCCGAGGCGGGGCGAGCAGTACTTC. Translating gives CASTQRGGPRRGEQYF.

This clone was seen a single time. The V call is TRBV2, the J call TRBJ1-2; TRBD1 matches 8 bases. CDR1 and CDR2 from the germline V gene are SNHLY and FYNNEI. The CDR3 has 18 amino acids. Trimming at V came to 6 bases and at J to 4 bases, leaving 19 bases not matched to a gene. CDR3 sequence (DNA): TGTGCCAGCAGCGTACAACAGGGGGGCGGTATCCGGGTCTATGGCTACACCTTC. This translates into CASSVQQGGGIRVYGYTF.

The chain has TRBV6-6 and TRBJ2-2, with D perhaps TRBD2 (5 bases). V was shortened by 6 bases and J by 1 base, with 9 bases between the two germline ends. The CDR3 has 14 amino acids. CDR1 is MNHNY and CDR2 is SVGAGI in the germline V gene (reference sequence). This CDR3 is CASSGEKNTGELFF. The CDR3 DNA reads TGTGCCAGCAGCGGGGAGAAGAACACCGGGGAGCTGTTTTTT.

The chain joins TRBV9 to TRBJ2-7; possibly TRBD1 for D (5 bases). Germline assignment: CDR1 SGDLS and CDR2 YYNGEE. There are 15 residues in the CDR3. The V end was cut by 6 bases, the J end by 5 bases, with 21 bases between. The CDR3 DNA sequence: TGTGCCAGCACGCTTGGTCCAGGGTCGTTGAACGAGCAGTACTTC. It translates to CASTLGPGSLNEQYF.

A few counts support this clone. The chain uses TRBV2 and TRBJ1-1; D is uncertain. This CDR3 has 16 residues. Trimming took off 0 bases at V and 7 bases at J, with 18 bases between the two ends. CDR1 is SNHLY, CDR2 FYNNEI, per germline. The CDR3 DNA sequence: TGTGCCAGCAGTGAAGCCGAGGTGGGAGGATCGGGTGAAGCTTTCTTT. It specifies CASSEAEVGGSGEAFF.

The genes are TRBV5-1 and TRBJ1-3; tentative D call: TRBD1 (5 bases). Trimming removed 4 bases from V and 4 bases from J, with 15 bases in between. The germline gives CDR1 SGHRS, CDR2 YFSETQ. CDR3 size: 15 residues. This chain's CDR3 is CASSPRGAAGNTIYF. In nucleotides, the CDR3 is TGCGCCAGCAGCCCTCGCGGGGCGGCCGGAAACACCATATATTTT.

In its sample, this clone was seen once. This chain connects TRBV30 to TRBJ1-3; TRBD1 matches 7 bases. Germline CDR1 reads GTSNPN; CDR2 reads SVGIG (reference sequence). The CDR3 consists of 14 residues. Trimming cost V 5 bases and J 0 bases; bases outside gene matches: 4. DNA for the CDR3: TGTGCCTGGGCAGGGACAGACTCTGGAAACACCATATATTTT. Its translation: CAWAGTDSGNTIYF.

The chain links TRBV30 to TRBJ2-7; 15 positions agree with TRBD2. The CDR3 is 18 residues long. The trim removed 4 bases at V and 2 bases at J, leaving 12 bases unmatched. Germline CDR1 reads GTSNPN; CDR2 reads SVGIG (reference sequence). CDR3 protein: CAWTPGLAGGRITYEQYF. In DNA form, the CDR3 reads TGTGCCTGGACTCCCGGACTAGCGGGGGGGCGTATAACCTACGAGCAGTACTTC.

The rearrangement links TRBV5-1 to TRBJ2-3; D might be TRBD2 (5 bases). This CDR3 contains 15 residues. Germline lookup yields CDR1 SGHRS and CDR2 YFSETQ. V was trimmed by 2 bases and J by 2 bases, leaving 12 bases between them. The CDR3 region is CASSFAGLLTDTQYF. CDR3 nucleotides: TGCGCCAGCAGCTTCGCAGGACTTCTCACAGATACGCAGTATTTT.

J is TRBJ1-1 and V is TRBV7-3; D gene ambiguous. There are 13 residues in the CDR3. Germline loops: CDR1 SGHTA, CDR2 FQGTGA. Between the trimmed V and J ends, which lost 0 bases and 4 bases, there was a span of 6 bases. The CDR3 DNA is TGTGCCAGCAGCTTAACTCGGAGCACTGAAGCTTTCTTT. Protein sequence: CASSLTRSTEAFF.

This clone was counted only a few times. The CDR3 nucleotides read TGCGCCAGCAGCTTGATCGCGGGACAGTATAATTCACCCCTCCACTTT. It specifies CASSLIAGQYNSPLHF. The chain carries TRBV5-1 and TRBJ1-6; 7 nucleotides agree with TRBD1. This CDR3 has 16 residues. Germline loops: CDR1 SGHRS, CDR2 YFSETQ. Trimming took 1 base from V and 4 from J; bases not matched to a gene: 5.

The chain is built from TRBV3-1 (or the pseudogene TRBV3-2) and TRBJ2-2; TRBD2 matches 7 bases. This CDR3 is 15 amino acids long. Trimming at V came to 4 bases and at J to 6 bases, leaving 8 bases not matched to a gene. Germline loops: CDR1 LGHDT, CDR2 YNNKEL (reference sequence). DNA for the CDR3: TGTGCCAGCAGCCTGTGGACTAGGAGTCCCGGGGAGCTGTTTTTT. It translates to CASSLWTRSPGELFF.

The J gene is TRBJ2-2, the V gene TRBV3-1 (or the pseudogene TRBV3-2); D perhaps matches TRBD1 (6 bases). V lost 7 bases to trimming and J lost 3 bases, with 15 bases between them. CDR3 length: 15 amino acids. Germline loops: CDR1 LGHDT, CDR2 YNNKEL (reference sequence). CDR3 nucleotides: TGTGCCAGCACCAACTCAGGGGTTTACACCGGGGAGCTGTTTTTT. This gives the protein CASTNSGVYTGELFF.

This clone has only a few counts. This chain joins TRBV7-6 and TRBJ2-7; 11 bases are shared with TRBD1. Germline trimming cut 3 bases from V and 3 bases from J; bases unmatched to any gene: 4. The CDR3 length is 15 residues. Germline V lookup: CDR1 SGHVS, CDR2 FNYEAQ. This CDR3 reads CASSFKGTGGYEQYF. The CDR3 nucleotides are TGTGCCAGCAGCTTCAAGGGGACAGGGGGCTACGAGCAGTACTTC.

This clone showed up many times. In DNA, the CDR3 is TGCGCCAGCAGCCAAGAAAGCTCCGGAGGGGATCAGCCCCAGCATTTT. It translates to CASSQESSGGDQPQHF. The gene calls are TRBV4-1 and TRBJ1-5; possible D gene TRBD1, 5 bases. Per the germline V gene, CDR1 is MGHRA and CDR2 is YSYEKL. CDR3 size: 16 residues. Trimming took 0 bases from V and 5 from J, leaving 14 bases between them.

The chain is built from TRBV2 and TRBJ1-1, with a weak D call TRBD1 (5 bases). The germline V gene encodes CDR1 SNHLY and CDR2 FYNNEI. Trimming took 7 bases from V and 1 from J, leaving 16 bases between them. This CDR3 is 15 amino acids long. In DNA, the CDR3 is TGTGCCAGCACCAGCTACGGGGGGAAGAACACTGAAGCTTTCTTT. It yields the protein CASTSYGGKNTEAFF.